Shown below are 4 T cell receptor beta chains from a single sample sequenced in a study of blood T cell repertoires in COVID-19. Only in-frame clones appear in the TCRdb table, and some are missing; sequencing was by immunoSEQ multiplex PCR. The sample has about 58,000 clones, approximately 90% seen once. Sequencing was carried out using peripheral blood. Source of these receptors: a woman aged 70-85 years with active COVID-19.

The chain couples TRBV7-2 to TRBJ2-1; TRBD2 aligns across 9 bases. This CDR3 is 16 amino acids long. The germline V gene has CDR1 SGHTA and CDR2 FQGNSA. J lost 9 bases, V lost 5 bases, and 14 bases had no gene match. CDR3 residues: CASSPRASGTWGEQFF. Here the CDR3 DNA reads TGTGCCAGCAGCCCTCGGGCTAGCGGGACCTGGGGTGAGCAGTTCTTC. The full variable domain, with the rest looked up from reference TRBV7-2 and TRBJ2-1, is GAGVSQSPSNKVTEKGKDVELRCDPISGHTALYWYRQSLGQGLEFLIYFQGNSAPDKSGLPSDRFSAERTGGSVSTLTIQRTQQEDSAVYLCASSPRASGTWGEQFFGPGTRLTVL.

This clone was recorded once. This rearrangement joins TRBV13 to TRBJ2-7, with TRBD2 identical over 8 bases. Germline CDR1 reads PRHDT; CDR2 reads FYEKMQ (reference sequence). This CDR3 has 15 residues. Unmatched junction bases numbered 10, after V lost 4 bases and J lost 5 bases. Here the CDR3 reads CASSSRVLTSDEQYF. The CDR3 DNA reads TGTGCCAGCAGCTCCAGGGTGTTGACTAGCGACGAGCAGTACTTC.

This clone has a single count. The J gene is TRBJ2-7, the V gene TRBV27, with 8 bases fitting TRBD2. This CDR3 has 15 residues. Germline V gives CDR1 MNHEY, CDR2 SMNVEV (reference sequence). V trimming: 3 bases; J trimming: 1 base; junction bases outside the gene matches: 5. The CDR3 nucleotides are TGTGCCAGCAGTTTGGGTAGCGGGGATTCCTACGAGCAGTACTTC. The encoded protein is CASSLGSGDSYEQYF.

The chain combines TRBV23-1 with TRBJ1-2; D may be TRBD1 (5 bases). TRBV23-1 is an open reading frame whose function is uncertain. V was cut by 8 bases and J by 8 bases, with 12 bases left in between. CDR3 length: 11 residues. The CDR3: CASPRGEGYTF. Written as DNA, the CDR3 is TGCGCCAGCCCCCGGGGGGAGGGCTACACCTTC.